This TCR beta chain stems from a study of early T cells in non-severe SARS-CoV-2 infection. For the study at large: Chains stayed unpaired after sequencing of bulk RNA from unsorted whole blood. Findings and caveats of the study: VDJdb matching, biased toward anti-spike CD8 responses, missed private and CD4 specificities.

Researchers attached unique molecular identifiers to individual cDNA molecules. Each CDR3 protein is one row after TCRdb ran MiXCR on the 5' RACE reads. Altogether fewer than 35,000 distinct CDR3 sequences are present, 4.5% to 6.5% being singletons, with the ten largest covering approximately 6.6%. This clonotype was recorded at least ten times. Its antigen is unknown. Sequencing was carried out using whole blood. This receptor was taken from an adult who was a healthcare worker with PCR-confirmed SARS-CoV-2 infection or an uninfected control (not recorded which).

The CDR3, as DNA: TGTGCCAGCAGAGACGTATCCAGGGGAATCCGGGAGCTGTTTTTT. Encoded protein: CASRDVSRGIRELFF. The chain couples TRBV6-1 to TRBJ2-2, with a tentative D call TRBD1 (6 bases). Trimming left V 6 bases short and J 9 bases short, with 20 bases between. Germline values: CDR1 MNHNS, CDR2 SASEGT. This CDR3 is 15 amino acids long.